This passage covers 8 T cell receptor beta chains from one sample sequenced in a study of blood T cell repertoires in COVID-19. The method was immunoSEQ multiplex PCR; TCRdb's version includes in-frame clones alone and lacks a portion of them. The sample records about 180,000 clones, approximately 88% being singletons. Sequencing was done on a sample of PBMCs or T cells enriched from blood (not recorded which). All receptors derive from a young woman who had recovered from COVID-19.

This clone appeared a few times. The V and J genes are TRBV28 and TRBJ1-1; TRBD1 might be the D (5 bases). V lost 3 bases to trimming and J lost 0 bases, with 8 bases between them. Per germline, CDR1 MDHEN and CDR2 SYDVKM. The CDR3 spans 14 residues. The CDR3 sequence: CASSFGAMNTEAFF. The CDR3 nucleotides are TGTGCCAGCAGTTTTGGGGCTATGAACACTGAAGCTTTCTTT.

V and J are TRBV13 and TRBJ2-1; weak D call: TRBD2 (5 bases). Between the trimmed V and J ends, which lost 3 bases and 9 bases, there was a span of 9 bases. The CDR3 is 12 amino acids. CDR1 is PRHDT, CDR2 FYEKMQ, per germline (reference sequence). The CDR3 protein is CASSFRLAEQFF. The CDR3 coding sequence is TGTGCCAGCAGCTTCCGGCTAGCTGAGCAGTTCTTC.

This chain uses TRBV10-1 with TRBJ2-3; 12 bases fit TRBD2. Germline V gene lookup returns CDR1 WNHNN and CDR2 SYGVQD (reference sequence). V dropped 5 bases and J dropped 3; count of bases not matched to a gene: 6. This CDR3 is 16 amino acids long. The CDR3 nucleotides read TGCGCCAGCAGTTCGACTAGCGGGAGCAGGACAGATACGCAGTATTTT. This gives the protein CASSSTSGSRTDTQYF.

The CDR3 DNA reads as TGTGCCAGCAGTTACTCGAGGGACAATCATCAGCCCCAGCATTTT. This sequence encodes CASSYSRDNHQPQHF. V usage is TRBV6-5 and J usage is TRBJ1-5, with D possibly matching TRBD1 (6 bases). The CDR3 length is 15 residues. The V gene lost 0 bases and the J gene lost 5 bases, with 11 bases spanning the gap. Germline V gene lookup returns CDR1 MNHEY and CDR2 SVGAGI.

The chain joins TRBV9 to TRBJ2-1; a weak D match, TRBD1 (6 bases). The V end was cut by 4 bases, the J end by 2 bases, with 16 bases between. Germline V gives CDR1 SGDLS, CDR2 YYNGEE. The CDR3 is 16 amino acids. CDR3 sequence reads: CASSTGTPRTYNEQFF. As DNA, the CDR3 is TGTGCCAGCAGCACCGGGACACCACGAACCTACAATGAGCAGTTCTTC.

The table lists this clone with a count of one. CDR3 residues: CASSWDRGRAEAFF. CDR3 DNA: TGTGCCAGCAGTTGGGACAGGGGACGGGCTGAAGCTTTCTTT. The chain links TRBV27 to TRBJ1-1, with TRBD1 matching 10 bases. V was pared by 4 bases and J by 6 bases, with 5 bases of the junction left unmatched. The germline V gene has CDR1 MNHEY and CDR2 SMNVEV (reference sequence). The CDR3 runs to 14 residues.

V and J are TRBV6-5 and TRBJ2-7; 10 nucleotides line up with TRBD2. The V segment lost 7 bases and the J segment 4 bases; nucleotides outside the gene matches: 10. Germline V CDR1 and CDR2: MNHEY, SVGAGI. The CDR3 has 15 residues. The CDR3 nucleotides are TGTGCCAGCACTCGGGCCGCTAGCGGGAGTTACGAGCAGTACTTC. Translation gives CASTRAASGSYEQYF.

The DNA of the CDR3 is TGTGCCAGCAGTTTATCGAGGGAGCAGTTCTTC. Its translation is CASSLSREQFF. The genes are TRBV12-3 or TRBV12-4 and TRBJ2-1; D uncertain. The CDR3 runs 11 residues. Trimming removed 2 bases at V and 10 bases at J, with 6 bases between.